The next 24 T cell receptor beta chains were all read from a single sample in a study of CD8+CD57+ T cells in acquired aplastic anemia. Patients included in sequencing had previously demonstrated CD8+CD57+ cell expansion by flow cytometry. Profiling of TCR beta VDJ combinations and CDR3 sequences used genomic DNA as template. TCRdb re-called the reads through MiXCR, storing one row per CDR3 protein. The sample lists roughly 240,000 distinct CDR3 sequences, around half occurring once. Sequencing used sorted CD4+, CD8+, or CD8+CD57+ T cells (not recorded which) from PBMCs. These receptors came from a human donor with aplastic anemia.

This sequence joins TRBV7-8 and TRBJ1-1; no definite D call. The CDR3 contains 15 residues. Trimming left V 1 base short and J 0 bases short, with 9 bases between. Germline values: CDR1 SGHVS, CDR2 FQNEAQ. As DNA, the CDR3 is TGTGCCAGCAGCTTAGGTCCAGGTATGAACACTGAAGCTTTCTTT. This codes for CASSLGPGMNTEAFF.

The sample holds many counts of this clonotype. This chain links TRBV5-5 with TRBJ2-1; D is possibly TRBD2 (6 bases). The germline gives CDR1 SGHKS, CDR2 YYEKEE (reference sequence). This CDR3 spans 15 amino acids. Trimming took 1 base from V and 7 from J, leaving 15 bases between them. CDR3 in amino acids: CASSLYAGSRNEQFF. Written as DNA, the CDR3 is TGTGCCAGCAGCTTGTATGCGGGATCCAGGAATGAGCAGTTCTTC.

The chain uses TRBV5-1 and TRBJ2-1; D may be TRBD1 or TRBD2 (5 bases each). CDR3 length: 14 amino acids. Trimming pared 4 bases from V and 6 bases from J, leaving 14 bases between. Germline CDR1 is SGHRS and CDR2 is YFSETQ. The chain's CDR3 is CASSPRDRSNEQFF. The DNA for the CDR3 is TGCGCCAGCAGCCCCCGGGACCGATCCAATGAGCAGTTCTTC.

Remarks on this clonotype: A much larger clonotype is one base distant, so this may be a read error. The conserved phenylalanine or tryptophan is not found at the CDR3 terminus, so this likely reflects a read error. V is TRBV25-1 and J is TRBJ1-1; D unresolved. This CDR3 comprises 15 residues. The V end was cut by 6 bases, the J end by 0 bases, with 14 bases between. The V gene's germline CDR1 is MGHDK and CDR2 SYGVNS. CDR3 DNA sequence: TGTGCCAGCAGCGTCGGACGTGACATGAACACTGAAGCTTTCTCT. Its translation is CASSVGRDMNTEAFS.

The sample holds many counts of this clonotype. This chain links TRBV10-3 with TRBJ1-5; D is uncertain. CDR1 and CDR2 (germline): ENHRY, SYGVKD. The CDR3 is made up of 15 amino acids. Trimming left V 1 base short and J 7 bases short, with 14 bases between. As DNA, the CDR3 is TGTGCCATCAGTGAGTGGAAGGGAGTCGGCCAGCCCCAGCATTTT. As protein: CAISEWKGVGQPQHF.

This clonotype has a count of ten or more. This chain links TRBV29-1 with TRBJ2-7; 7 nucleotides line up with TRBD2. This CDR3 has 14 residues. V was clipped by 5 bases and J by 3 bases; unmatched bases: 10. Germline CDR1 is SQVTM and CDR2 is ANQGSEA. CDR3 nucleotides: TGCAGCGTTTTAAAAGCGGGATATGTCTACGAGCAGTACTTC. Its translation: CSVLKAGYVYEQYF.

The table lists this clonotype with a few counts. This chain joins TRBV27 and TRBJ2-7, with 10 positions matching TRBD1. V shed 8 bases, J shed 2 bases, and the junction held 6 bases outside the gene matches. The CDR3 runs to 14 residues. CDR1 is MNHEY, CDR2 SMNVEV, per germline (reference sequence). The CDR3 is CASADGTGAYEQYF. The CDR3 nucleotides are TGTGCCAGCGCTGACGGGACAGGGGCCTACGAGCAGTACTTC.

A word on this clonotype: At one end the junction does not follow the germline gene, possibly because of a read error. The CDR3 nucleotides read TGTGCCAGCAGTCCTATGGGTATGTCTGGGGCCAGCGTCCTGACTTTC. Translation: CASSPMGMSGASVLTF. V usage is TRBV2 and J usage is TRBJ2-6; D perhaps matches TRBD1 (5 bases). Germline V gene sequence: CDR1 SNHLY, CDR2 FYNNEI. The CDR3 sequence is 16 residues long.

V usage is TRBV10-3 and J usage is TRBJ1-6; tentatively, D is TRBD1 (6 bases). V was pared by 2 bases and J by 9 bases, with 8 bases between. Germline values: CDR1 ENHRY, CDR2 SYGVKD. This CDR3 is 13 amino acids long. The CDR3 DNA is TGTGCCATCAGTGAGATAGGGGGTTCACCCCTCCACTTT. This gives the protein CAISEIGGSPLHF.

V and J are TRBV10-3 and TRBJ1-5; D might be TRBD1 (5 bases). Germline V gene sequence: CDR1 ENHRY, CDR2 SYGVKD. The CDR3 sequence is 15 residues long. Trimming took off 0 bases at V and 0 bases at J, with 6 bases between the two ends. The CDR3 reads CAISESQGSNQPQHF. The CDR3 DNA sequence: TGTGCCATCAGTGAGTCCCAGGGTAGCAATCAGCCCCAGCATTTT.

To note about this clonotype: A read error is likely, as this CDR3 ends without the conserved phenylalanine or tryptophan. The limits of the CDR3 on the DNA are not certain, so only TCRdb's listed CDR3 is given. V usage is TRBV7-9 and J usage is TRBJ1-2. In germline, CDR1 is SEHNR, CDR2 FQNEAQ (reference sequence). 10 amino acids form the CDR3, both terminal residues included. The CDR3 protein is CASSGRDGTP.

The V gene is TRBV5-1, the J gene TRBJ2-3; D remains ambiguous. The CDR3 covers 16 residues. The V and J ends lost 3 bases and 6 bases respectively, with 20 bases between them. The V gene's germline CDR1 is SGHRS and CDR2 YFSETQ. In nucleotides, the CDR3 is TGCGCCAGCAGCTCCGACCCGGCCCCCGTGGTGGATACGCAGTATTTT. It yields the protein CASSSDPAPVVDTQYF. Looking up the rest from reference TRBV5-1 and TRBJ2-3 gives the full variable domain: KAGVTQTPRYLIKTRGQQVTLSCSPISGHRSVSWYQQTPGQGLQFLFEYFSETQRNKGNFPGRFSGRQFSNSRSEMNVSTLELGDSALYLCASSSDPAPVVDTQYFGPGTRLTVL.

The sample holds many counts of this clonotype. The V gene is TRBV2, the J gene TRBJ2-1, with no clear D. V was clipped by 1 base and J by 5 bases, with 6 bases between them. The germline V gene has CDR1 SNHLY and CDR2 FYNNEI. The CDR3 spans 13 residues. CDR3 DNA sequence: TGTGCCAGCAGTGAAGGGCTAGACAATGAGCAGTTCTTC. The encoded protein is CASSEGLDNEQFF.

This clonotype has just a few counts. Here the CDR3 reads CSGRTDSYGYTF. The CDR3 nucleotides are TGCAGCGGGAGGACCGATTCGTATGGCTACACCTTC. The V call is TRBV29-1, the J call TRBJ1-2; D not certain. The CDR3 extends over 12 amino acids. The V end lost 7 bases, the J end lost 5 bases, and 14 bases lay between the germline ends. The germline gives CDR1 SQVTM, CDR2 ANQGSEA.

The genes are TRBV7-9 and TRBJ2-3, with D maybe TRBD2 (6 bases). Germline CDR1 SEHNR, CDR2 FQNEAQ (reference sequence). V shed 6 bases and J shed 1 base, with 17 bases lying between them. The CDR3 has 16 amino acids. The CDR3 loop reads CASSWGTALGTDTQYF. The CDR3 DNA sequence: TGTGCCAGCAGTTGGGGGACTGCCCTGGGCACAGATACGCAGTATTTT.

The chain combines TRBV5-1 with TRBJ2-5, with 10 bases identical to TRBD1. The CDR3 runs to 16 residues. Germline assignment: CDR1 SGHRS and CDR2 YFSETQ. The V gene end was trimmed by 2 bases and the J gene end by 6 bases; junction bases not matched to a gene: 10. The DNA of the CDR3 is TGCGCCAGCAGCTTCACACCGGGACAGGGGTCCCAGACCCAGTACTTC. Amino acid sequence: CASSFTPGQGSQTQYF.

This clonotype came up once. The rearrangement joins TRBV2 to TRBJ1-6, with 11 bases that match TRBD1. The germline V gene has CDR1 SNHLY and CDR2 FYNNEI. J was trimmed by 4 bases and V by 7 bases; bases with no gene match: 3. CDR3 length: 15 residues. CDR3 coding DNA: TGTGCCAGCACTGGGGACAGGGGGTATAATTCACCCCTCCACTTT. Translated, it gives CASTGDRGYNSPLHF.

This chain joins TRBV4-2 and TRBJ2-5, with 8 bases fitting TRBD2. This CDR3 has 14 residues. Germline CDR1 LGHNA, CDR2 YNFKEQ. With 6 bases clipped from V and 5 bases from J, the junction kept 8 bases outside the gene matches. The CDR3 loop is CASSPRGGLETQYF. The CDR3 nucleotides are TGTGCCAGCAGTCCTCGGGGGGGGTTGGAGACCCAGTACTTC.

As for this clonotype: This sequence may be a read error, since a much larger clone differs from it by one base. The chain recombines TRBV6-5 with TRBJ1-1, with no clear D. Trimming pared 2 bases from V and 7 bases from J, leaving 11 bases between. The CDR3 covers 13 residues. Germline-derived CDR1 and CDR2 are MNHEY and SVGAGI. For the CDR3, the DNA is TGTGCCAGCAGTTACGGGTGGGTTCGTGAAGCTTTCTTT. Its translation is CASSYGWVREAFF.

This clonotype was seen a few times. This chain links TRBV5-5 with TRBJ2-1; 10 nucleotides line up with TRBD2. From germline, CDR1 is SGHKS and CDR2 YYEKEE (reference sequence). The CDR3 extends over 16 amino acids. J gave up 3 bases and V 2 bases, and 5 bases lay outside the gene matches. DNA of the CDR3: TGTGCCAGCAGCTTATGGGCTAGCGGGAGCTACAATGAGCAGTTCTTC. Translation gives CASSLWASGSYNEQFF. The complete variable domain, with remaining parts taken from reference TRBV5-5 and TRBJ2-1, reads DAGVTQSPTHLIKTRGQQVTLRCSPISGHKSVSWYQQVLGQGPQFIFQYYEKEERGRGNFPDRFSARQFPNYSSELNVNALLLGDSALYLCASSLWASGSYNEQFFGPGTRLTVL.

Only a few counts were recorded for this clonotype. No conserved phenylalanine or tryptophan is present at the end of the CDR3, so a read error is the likely explanation. The rearrangement uses TRBV20-1 and TRBJ1-2; 8 nucleotides agree with TRBD1. V lost 0 bases to trimming and J lost 1 base; unmatched junction nucleotides: 19. The CDR3 is 20 residues long. The germline V gene encodes CDR1 DFQATT and CDR2 SNEGSKA (reference sequence). The CDR3 sequence: CSARDRDRSDSIEFNYGYTS. CDR3 nucleotide sequence: TGCAGTGCTAGAGATCGGGACAGGTCCGACTCGATCGAGTTTAACTATGGCTACACCTCC.

Details on this clonotype: Relative to the germline gene, one junction end is altered; a read error may explain this. This chain links TRBV30 with TRBJ2-1; a weak D match, TRBD1 (6 bases). This CDR3 has 12 residues. The germline gives CDR1 GTSNPN, CDR2 SVGIG (reference sequence). CDR3 in amino acids: CTWSEGVDEQFF. CDR3 nucleotide sequence: TGTACCTGGAGTGAGGGGGTCGATGAGCAGTTCTTC.

At least ten counts were recorded for this clonotype. The DNA of the CDR3 is TGTGCCAGCAGCTTTCAGTTAGACAATCAGCCCCAGCATTTT. It codes for CASSFQLDNQPQHF. The rearrangement uses TRBV5-6 and TRBJ1-5; D ambiguous. V lost 2 bases and J lost 3, with 9 bases in between. The CDR3 contains 14 residues. CDR1 is SGHDT and CDR2 is YYEEEE in the germline V gene.

This clonotype has just one count. The V gene is TRBV2, the J gene TRBJ1-4; D is uncertain. Trimming took 4 bases from V and 6 from J, leaving 6 bases between them. The CDR3 loop spans 12 amino acids. Germline lookup yields CDR1 SNHLY and CDR2 FYNNEI. The chain's CDR3 is CASSGDYEKLFF. The CDR3 DNA sequence: TGTGCCAGCAGTGGGGATTATGAAAAACTGTTTTTT.